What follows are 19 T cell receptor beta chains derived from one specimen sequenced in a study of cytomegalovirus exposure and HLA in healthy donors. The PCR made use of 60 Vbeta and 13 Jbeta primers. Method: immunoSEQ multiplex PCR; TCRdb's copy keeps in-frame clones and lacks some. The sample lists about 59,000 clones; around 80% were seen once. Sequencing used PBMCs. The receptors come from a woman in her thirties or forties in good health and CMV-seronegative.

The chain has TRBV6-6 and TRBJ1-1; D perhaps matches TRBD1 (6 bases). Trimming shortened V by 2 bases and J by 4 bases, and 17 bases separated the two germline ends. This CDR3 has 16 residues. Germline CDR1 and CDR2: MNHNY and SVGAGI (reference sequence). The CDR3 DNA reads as TGTGCCAGCAGTTACGGTGGGGGGGCAGTTAGCACTGAAGCTTTCTTT. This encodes CASSYGGGAVSTEAFF.

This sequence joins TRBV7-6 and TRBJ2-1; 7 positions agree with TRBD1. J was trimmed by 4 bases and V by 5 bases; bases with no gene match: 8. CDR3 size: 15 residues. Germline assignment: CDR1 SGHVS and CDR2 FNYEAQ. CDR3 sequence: CASSPPGQKYNEQFF. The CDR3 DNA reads TGTGCCAGCAGCCCTCCGGGACAGAAATACAATGAGCAGTTCTTC.

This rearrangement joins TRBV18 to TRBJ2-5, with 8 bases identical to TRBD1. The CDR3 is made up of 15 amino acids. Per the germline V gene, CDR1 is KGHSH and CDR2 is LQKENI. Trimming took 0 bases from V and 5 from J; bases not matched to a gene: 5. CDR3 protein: CASSPPPAGGETQYF. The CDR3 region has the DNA TGTGCCAGCTCACCACCTCCGGCAGGGGGCGAGACCCAGTACTTC.

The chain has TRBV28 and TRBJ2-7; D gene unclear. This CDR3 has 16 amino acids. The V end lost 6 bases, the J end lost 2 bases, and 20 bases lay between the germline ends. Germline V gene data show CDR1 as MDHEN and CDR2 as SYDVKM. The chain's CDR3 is CASSPHRSSTPYEQYF. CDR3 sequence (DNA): TGTGCCAGCAGCCCACACCGGAGTTCTACCCCCTACGAGCAGTACTTC. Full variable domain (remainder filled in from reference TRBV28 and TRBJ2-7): DVKVTQSSRYLVKRTGEKVFLECVQDMDHENMFWYRQDPGLGLRLIYFSYDVKMKEKGDIPEGYSVSREKKERFSLILESASTNQTSMYLCASSPHRSSTPYEQYFGPGTRLTVT.

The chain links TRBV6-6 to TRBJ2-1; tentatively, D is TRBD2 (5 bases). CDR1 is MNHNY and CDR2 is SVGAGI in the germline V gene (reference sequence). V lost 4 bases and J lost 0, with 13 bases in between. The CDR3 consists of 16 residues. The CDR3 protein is CASSSHAGSSYNEQFF. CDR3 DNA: TGTGCCAGCAGTTCCCACGCGGGTAGCTCCTACAATGAGCAGTTCTTC.

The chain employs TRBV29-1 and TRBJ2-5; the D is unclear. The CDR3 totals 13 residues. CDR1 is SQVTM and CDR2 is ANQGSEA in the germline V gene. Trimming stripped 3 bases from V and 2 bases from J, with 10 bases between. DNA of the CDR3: TGCAGCGTTGACCTCGAGAATCAAGAGACCCAGTACTTC. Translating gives CSVDLENQETQYF.

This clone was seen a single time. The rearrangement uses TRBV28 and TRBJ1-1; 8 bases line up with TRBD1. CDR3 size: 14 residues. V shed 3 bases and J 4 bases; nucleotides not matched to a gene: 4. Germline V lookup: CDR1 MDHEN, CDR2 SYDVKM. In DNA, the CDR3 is TGTGCCAGCAGTTTCCAGGGGGCAGTCACTGAAGCTTTCTTT. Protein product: CASSFQGAVTEAFF.

In DNA form, the CDR3 reads TGTGCCAGCAGTAGAAGGACTAGCGGGATTAACTCCTACAATGAGCAGTTCTTC. This codes for CASSRRTSGINSYNEQFF. V gene TRBV27 combines with J gene TRBJ2-1; 12 bases map to TRBD2. The CDR3 covers 18 residues. The trim removed 5 bases at V and 0 bases at J, leaving 8 bases unmatched. Per the germline V gene, CDR1 is MNHEY and CDR2 is SMNVEV (reference sequence).

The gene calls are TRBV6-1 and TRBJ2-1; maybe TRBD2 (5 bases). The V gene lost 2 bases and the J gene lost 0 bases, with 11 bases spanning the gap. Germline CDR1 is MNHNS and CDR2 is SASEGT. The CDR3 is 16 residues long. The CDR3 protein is CASSEQAGSSYNEQFF. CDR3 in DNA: TGTGCCAGCAGTGAACAGGCGGGTAGCTCCTACAATGAGCAGTTCTTC.

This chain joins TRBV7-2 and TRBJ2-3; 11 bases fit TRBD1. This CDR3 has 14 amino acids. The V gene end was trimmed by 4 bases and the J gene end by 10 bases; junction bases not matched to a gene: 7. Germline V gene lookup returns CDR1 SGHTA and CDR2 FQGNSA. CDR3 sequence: CASSSGQGVYPQYF. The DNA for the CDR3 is TGTGCCAGCAGCTCGGGACAGGGGGTCTACCCGCAGTATTTT.

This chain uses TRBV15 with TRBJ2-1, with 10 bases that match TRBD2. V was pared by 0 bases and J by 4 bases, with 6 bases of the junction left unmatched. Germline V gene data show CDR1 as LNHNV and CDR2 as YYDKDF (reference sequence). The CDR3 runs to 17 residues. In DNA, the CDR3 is TGTGCCACCAGCAGAGATCAGGCTAGCGGGAGATACAATGAGCAGTTCTTC. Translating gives CATSRDQASGRYNEQFF.

In DNA form, the CDR3 reads TGTGCCAGCAGCTCCACCGGGACTAGCTACAATGAGCAGTTCTTC. This codes for CASSSTGTSYNEQFF. The rearrangement uses TRBV11-3 and TRBJ2-1; 8 bases map to TRBD2. This CDR3 has 15 amino acids. V shed 4 bases and J 3 bases; nucleotides not matched to a gene: 5. Germline assignment: CDR1 SGHNT and CDR2 YENEEA.

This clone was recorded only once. This CDR3 reads CASSLAETGGPDTQYF. The CDR3, as DNA: TGTGCCAGCAGCTTAGCCGAGACAGGGGGCCCAGATACGCAGTATTTT. V is TRBV7-9 and J is TRBJ2-3; the match to TRBD1 covers 10 bases. Trimming removed 0 bases from V and 4 bases from J; junction bases left unmatched: 4. From germline, CDR1 is SEHNR and CDR2 FQNEAQ (reference sequence). This CDR3 is 16 amino acids long.

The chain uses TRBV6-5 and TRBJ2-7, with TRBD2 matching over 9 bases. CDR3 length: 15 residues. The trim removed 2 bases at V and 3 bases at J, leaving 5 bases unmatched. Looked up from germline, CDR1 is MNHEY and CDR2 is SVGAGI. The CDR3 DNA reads TGTGCCAGCAGTTACAAGGCGGGAGGGCACTACGAGCAGTACTTC. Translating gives CASSYKAGGHYEQYF.

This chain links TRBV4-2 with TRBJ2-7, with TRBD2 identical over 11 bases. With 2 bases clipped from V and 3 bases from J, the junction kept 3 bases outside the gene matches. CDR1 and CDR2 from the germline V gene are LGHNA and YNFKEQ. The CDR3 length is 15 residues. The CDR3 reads CASSQSGTSGYEQYF. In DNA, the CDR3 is TGTGCCAGCAGCCAATCCGGGACTAGCGGCTACGAGCAGTACTTC.

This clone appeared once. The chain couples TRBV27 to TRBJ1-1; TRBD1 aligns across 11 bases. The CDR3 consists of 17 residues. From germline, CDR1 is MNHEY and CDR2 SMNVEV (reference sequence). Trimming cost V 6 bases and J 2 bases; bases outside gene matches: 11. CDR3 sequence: CASSTPPGTGGNTEAFF. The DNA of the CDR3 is TGTGCCAGCAGCACACCACCCGGGACAGGGGGAAACACTGAAGCTTTCTTT.

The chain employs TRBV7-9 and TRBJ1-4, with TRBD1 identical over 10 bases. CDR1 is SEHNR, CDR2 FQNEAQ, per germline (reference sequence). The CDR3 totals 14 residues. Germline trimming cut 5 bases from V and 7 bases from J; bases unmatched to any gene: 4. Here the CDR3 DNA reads TGTGCCAGCAGCCCCCGGACAGGGGGTGAAAAACTGTTTTTT. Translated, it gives CASSPRTGGEKLFF. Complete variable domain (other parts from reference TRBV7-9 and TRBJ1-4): DTGVSQNPRHKITKRGQNVTFRCDPISEHNRLYWYRQTLGQGPEFLTYFQNEAQLEKSRLLSDRFSAERPKGSFSTLEIQRTEQGDSAMYLCASSPRTGGEKLFFGSGTQLSVL.

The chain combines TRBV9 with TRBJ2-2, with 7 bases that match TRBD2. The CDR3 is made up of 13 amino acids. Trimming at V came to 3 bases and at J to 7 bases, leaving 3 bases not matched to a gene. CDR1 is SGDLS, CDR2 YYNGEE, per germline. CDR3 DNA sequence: TGTGCCAGCAGCGGGGGGGGGTTCGGGGAGCTGTTTTTT. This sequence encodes CASSGGGFGELFF. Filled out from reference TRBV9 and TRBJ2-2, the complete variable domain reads DSGVTQTPKHLITATGQRVTLRCSPRSGDLSVYWYQQSLDQGLQFLIQYYNGEERAKGNILERFSAQQFPDLHSELNLSSLELGDSALYFCASSGGGFGELFFGEGSRLTVL.

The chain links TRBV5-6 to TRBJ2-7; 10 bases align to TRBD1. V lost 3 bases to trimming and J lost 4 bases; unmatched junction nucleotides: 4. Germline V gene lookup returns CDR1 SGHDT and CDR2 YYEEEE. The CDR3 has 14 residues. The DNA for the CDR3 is TGTGCCAGCAGCTCGGGACAGGGGAAGTACGAGCAGTACTTC. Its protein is CASSSGQGKYEQYF. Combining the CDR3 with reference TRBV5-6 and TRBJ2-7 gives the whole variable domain DAGVTQSPTHLIKTRGQQVTLRCSPKSGHDTVSWYQQALGQGPQFIFQYYEEEERQRGNFPDRFSGHQFPNYSSELNVNALLLGDSALYLCASSSGQGKYEQYFGPGTRLTVT.